This TCR beta chain originates from a study of graft-versus-host responses after intestinal transplantation. Study context: Every transplant recipient was induced with anti-thymocyte globulin, then maintained on tacrolimus and steroids for around 3 years.

This clone was picked up one time. The antigen remains unidentified. Deletions cut 5 bases from V and 3 bases from J, with 2 bases between. The CDR3 sequence is 10 residues long. The germline V gene has CDR1 ENHRY and CDR2 SYGVKD. Study-wide results and caveats: There was an association between peak levels of circulating GvH clones and early post-transplant HvG declines. Within allografts, high graft-versus-host to host-versus-graft clonal ratios were seen among patients with graft-donor T cell macrochimerism. The recipient marrow held GvH clones, and some of them showed up first in ileum or blood.

Using immunoSEQ multiplex PCR, the repertoire was profiled, and TCRdb retains in-frame clones only, with some absent. This table holds tens of thousands of clones, approximately 88% found once. The genes are TRBV10-3 and TRBJ2-7; D remains ambiguous. The receptor's source is a human donor who was the organ donor for an intestinal transplant. Sample: unstimulated CD4+ T cells sorted from spleen or lymph node cells, taken before transplant. CDR3 bases: TGTGCCATCAGTTACTACGAGCAGTACTTC. Translating gives CAISYYEQYF.